This T cell receptor beta chain emerged from a study of OX40 agonist ivuxolimab in advanced cancers. Study overall: The dose-escalation cohort was around 83% male, with a mean age of 60 years, ranging about 23 to 90. The study, taken as a whole, reports: Part of the nonresponder group also had normalized T-cell clonal expansion that was low. Averaged across samples, CD8+ T cells carried more expanded clones than CD4+ did.

Trimming stripped 8 bases from V and 1 base from J, with 14 bases between. This CDR3 contains 14 residues. The V gene's germline CDR1 is SGHTA and CDR2 FQGTGA. TCRdb's table, derived via immunoSEQ multiplex PCR, lists solely in-frame clones and lacks some. This table has tens of thousands of clones, around 84% appearing once. As for this clone: Its antigen is not known.

The sequenced sample was CD4+ or CD8+ T cells sorted from blood, obtained in a trial of the OX40 agonist ivuxolimab. The origin of this receptor is an adult with an advanced solid tumor such as melanoma, head and neck, liver or kidney cancer. The chain couples TRBV7-3 to TRBJ2-5; D may be TRBD2 (5 bases). The CDR3, as DNA: TGTGCCAGCGTGCTCGGGAAATGCCAAGAGACCCAGTACTTC. Translating gives CASVLGKCQETQYF.